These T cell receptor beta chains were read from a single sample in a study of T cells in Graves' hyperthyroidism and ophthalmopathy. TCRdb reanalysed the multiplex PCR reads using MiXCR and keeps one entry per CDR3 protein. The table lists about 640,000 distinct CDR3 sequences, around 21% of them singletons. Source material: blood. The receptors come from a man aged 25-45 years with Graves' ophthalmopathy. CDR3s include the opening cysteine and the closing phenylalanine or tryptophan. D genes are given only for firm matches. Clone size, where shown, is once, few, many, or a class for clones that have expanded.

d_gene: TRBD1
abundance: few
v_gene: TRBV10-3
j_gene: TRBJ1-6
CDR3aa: CAISTGVYNSPLHF
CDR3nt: TGTGCCATCAGCACAGGGGTATATAATTCACCCCTCCACTTT

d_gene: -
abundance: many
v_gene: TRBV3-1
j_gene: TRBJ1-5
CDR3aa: CASSPGGETRQPQHF
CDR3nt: TGTGCCAGCAGCCCCGGCGGGGAGACTCGGCAGCCCCAGCATTTT

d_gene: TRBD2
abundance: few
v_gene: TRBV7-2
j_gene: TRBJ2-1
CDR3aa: CASSSAGTSNREQFF
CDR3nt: TGTGCCAGCAGCTCCGCCGGGACTAGCAATCGTGAGCAGTTCTTC

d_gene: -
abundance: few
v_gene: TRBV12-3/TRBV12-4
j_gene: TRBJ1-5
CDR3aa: CASSTGSSNQPQHF
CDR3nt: TGTGCCAGCAGTACGGGTAGTAGCAATCAGCCCCAGCATTTT

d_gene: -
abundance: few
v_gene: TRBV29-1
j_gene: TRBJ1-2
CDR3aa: CSAWTRAGYTF
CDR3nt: TGCAGCGCCTGGACAAGGGCTGGCTACACCTTC

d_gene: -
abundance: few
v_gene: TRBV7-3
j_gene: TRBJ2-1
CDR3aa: CASSLTWNNEQFF
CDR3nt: TGTGCCAGCAGCTTAACCTGGAACAATGAGCAGTTCTTC

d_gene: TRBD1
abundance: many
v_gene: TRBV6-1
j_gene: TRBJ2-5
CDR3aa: CASSLRDRVETQYF
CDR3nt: TGTGCCAGCAGTTTACGCGACAGGGTTGAGACCCAGTACTTC

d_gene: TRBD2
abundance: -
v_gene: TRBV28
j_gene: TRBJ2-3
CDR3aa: CASKKSGRVDNTQYF
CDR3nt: TGTGCCAGCAAAAAGAGCGGGAGGGTAGATAATACGCAGTATTTT

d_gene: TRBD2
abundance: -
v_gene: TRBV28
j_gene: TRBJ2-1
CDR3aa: CASKPGGTRRNEQFF
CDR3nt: TGTGCCAGCAAACCCGGAGGGACTAGACGCAATGAGCAGTTCTTC

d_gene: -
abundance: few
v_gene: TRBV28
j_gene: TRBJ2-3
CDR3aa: CASSRSGSSTDTQYF
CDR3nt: TGTGCCAGCAGTCGGAGCGGGTCTAGCACAGATACGCAGTATTTT

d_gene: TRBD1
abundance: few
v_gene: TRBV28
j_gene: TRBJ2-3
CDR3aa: CASSYGDREKDTQYF
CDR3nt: TGTGCCAGCAGCTATGGGGACAGGGAGAAAGATACGCAGTATTTT

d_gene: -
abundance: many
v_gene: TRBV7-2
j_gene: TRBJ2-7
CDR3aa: CASSLVETGRNEQYF
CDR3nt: TGTGCCAGCAGCTTAGTTGAGACAGGGAGGAACGAGCAGTACTTC

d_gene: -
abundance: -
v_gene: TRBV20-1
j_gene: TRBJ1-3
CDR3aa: CSARGSGPSGNTIYF
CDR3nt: TGCAGTGCTAGAGGGTCGGGGCCTTCTGGAAACACCATATATTTT

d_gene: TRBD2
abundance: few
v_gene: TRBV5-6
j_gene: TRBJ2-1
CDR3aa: CASSPLAGGKNNEQFF
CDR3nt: TGTGCCAGCAGCCCTTTGGCGGGAGGGAAGAACAATGAGCAGTTCTTC

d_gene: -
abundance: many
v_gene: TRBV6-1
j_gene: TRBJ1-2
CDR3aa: CASSERTVSNYGYTF
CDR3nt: TGTGCCAGCAGTGAACGGACAGTCTCCAACTATGGCTACACCTTC

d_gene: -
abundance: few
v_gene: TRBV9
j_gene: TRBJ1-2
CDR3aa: CASSVGDGGNYGYTF
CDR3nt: TGTGCCAGCAGCGTAGGAGACGGCGGTAACTATGGCTACACCTTC

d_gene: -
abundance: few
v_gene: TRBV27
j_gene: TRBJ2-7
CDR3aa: CASSFLPGPPYEQYF
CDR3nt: TGTGCCAGCAGTTTTCTTCCGGGGCCGCCCTACGAGCAGTACTTC

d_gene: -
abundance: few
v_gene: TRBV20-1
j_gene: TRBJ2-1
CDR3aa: CSARDRERGQINEQFF
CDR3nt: TGCAGTGCTAGAGATAGGGAAAGGGGACAAATTAATGAGCAGTTCTTC

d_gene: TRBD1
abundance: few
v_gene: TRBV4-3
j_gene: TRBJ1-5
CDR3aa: CASSQDLLQGEPQHF
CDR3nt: TGCGCCAGCAGCCAAGACCTTTTACAGGGGGAGCCCCAGCATTTT

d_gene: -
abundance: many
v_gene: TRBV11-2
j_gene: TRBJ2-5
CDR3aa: CASSLPGLLVQETQYF
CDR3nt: TGTGCCAGCAGCCTACCCGGACTTCTAGTCCAAGAGACCCAGTACTTC

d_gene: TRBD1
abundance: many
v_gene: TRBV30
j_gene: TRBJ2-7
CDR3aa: CAWGRVRRDSYEQYF
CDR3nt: TGTGCCTGGGGAAGAGTACGCAGGGACAGCTACGAGCAGTACTTC

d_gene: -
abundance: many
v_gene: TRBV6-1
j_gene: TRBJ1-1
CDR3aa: CASSRDGGLMATEAFF
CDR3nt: TGTGCCAGCAGTAGGGACGGAGGTCTCATGGCCACTGAAGCTTTCTTT

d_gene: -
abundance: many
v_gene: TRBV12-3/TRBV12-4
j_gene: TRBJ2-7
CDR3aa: CASSLSLGYEQYF
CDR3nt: TGTGCCAGCAGTTTATCCCTAGGATACGAGCAGTACTTC